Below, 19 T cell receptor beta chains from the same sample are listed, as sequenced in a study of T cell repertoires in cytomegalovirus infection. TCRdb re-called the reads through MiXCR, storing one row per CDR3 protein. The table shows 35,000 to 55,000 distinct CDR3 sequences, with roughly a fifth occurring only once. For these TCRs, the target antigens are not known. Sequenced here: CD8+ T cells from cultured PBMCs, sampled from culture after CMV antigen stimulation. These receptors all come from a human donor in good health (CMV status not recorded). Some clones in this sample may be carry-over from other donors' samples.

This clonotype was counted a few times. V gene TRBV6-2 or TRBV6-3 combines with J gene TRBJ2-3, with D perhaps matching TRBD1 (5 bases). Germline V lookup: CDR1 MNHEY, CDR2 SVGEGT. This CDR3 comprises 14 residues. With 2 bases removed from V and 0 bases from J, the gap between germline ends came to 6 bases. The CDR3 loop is CASSYGASTDTQYF. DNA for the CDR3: TGTGCCAGCAGTTACGGGGCTAGCACAGATACGCAGTATTTT.

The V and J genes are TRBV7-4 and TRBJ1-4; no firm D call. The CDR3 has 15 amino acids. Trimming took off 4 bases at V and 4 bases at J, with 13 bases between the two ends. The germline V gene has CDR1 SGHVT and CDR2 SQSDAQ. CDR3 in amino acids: CASSSGPGLNEKLFF. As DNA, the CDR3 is TGTGCCAGCAGCTCGGGCCCGGGCCTTAATGAAAAACTGTTTTTT.

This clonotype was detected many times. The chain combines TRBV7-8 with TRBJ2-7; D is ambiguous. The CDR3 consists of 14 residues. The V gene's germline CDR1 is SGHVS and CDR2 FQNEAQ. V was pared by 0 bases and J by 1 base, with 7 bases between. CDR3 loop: CASSLATQSYEQYF. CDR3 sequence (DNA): TGTGCCAGCAGCTTAGCGACACAGTCCTACGAGCAGTACTTC.

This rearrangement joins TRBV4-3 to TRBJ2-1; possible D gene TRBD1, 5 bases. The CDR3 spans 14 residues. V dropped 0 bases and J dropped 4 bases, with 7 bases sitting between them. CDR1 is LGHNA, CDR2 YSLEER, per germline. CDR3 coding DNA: TGCGCCAGCAGCCAAGATTACAGGTACAATGAGCAGTTCTTC. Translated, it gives CASSQDYRYNEQFF.

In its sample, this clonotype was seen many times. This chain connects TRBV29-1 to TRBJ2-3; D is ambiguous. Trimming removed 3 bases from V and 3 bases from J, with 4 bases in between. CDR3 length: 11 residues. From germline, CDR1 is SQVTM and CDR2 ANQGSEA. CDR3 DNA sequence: TGCAGCGTTGACGATACAGATACGCAGTATTTT. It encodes CSVDDTDTQYF.

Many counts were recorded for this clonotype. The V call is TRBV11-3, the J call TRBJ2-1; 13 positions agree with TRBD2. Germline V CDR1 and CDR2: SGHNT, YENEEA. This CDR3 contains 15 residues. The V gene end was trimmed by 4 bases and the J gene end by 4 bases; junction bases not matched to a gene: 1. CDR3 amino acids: CASSSGLAGYNEQFF. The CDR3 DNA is TGTGCCAGCAGCTCGGGACTAGCGGGGTACAATGAGCAGTTCTTC.

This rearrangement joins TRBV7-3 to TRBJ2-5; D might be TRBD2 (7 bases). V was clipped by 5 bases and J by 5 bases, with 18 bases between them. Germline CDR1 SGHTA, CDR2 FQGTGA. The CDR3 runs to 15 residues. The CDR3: CASSPGGGAAETQYF. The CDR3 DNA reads TGTGCCAGCAGCCCTGGGGGGGGGGCGGCGGAGACCCAGTACTTC.

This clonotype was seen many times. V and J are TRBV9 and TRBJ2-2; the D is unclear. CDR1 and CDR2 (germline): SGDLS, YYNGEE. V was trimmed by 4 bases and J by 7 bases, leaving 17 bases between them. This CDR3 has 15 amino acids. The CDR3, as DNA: TGTGCCAGCAGCCCGCCCGGACGGAGTAACGGGGAGCTGTTTTTT. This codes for CASSPPGRSNGELFF.

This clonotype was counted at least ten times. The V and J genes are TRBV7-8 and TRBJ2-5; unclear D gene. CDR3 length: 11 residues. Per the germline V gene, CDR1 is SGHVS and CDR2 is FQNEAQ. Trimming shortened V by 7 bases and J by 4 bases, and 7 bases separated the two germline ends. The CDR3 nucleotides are TGTGCCAGCACGGGTGGAGAGACCCAGTACTTC. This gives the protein CASTGGETQYF.

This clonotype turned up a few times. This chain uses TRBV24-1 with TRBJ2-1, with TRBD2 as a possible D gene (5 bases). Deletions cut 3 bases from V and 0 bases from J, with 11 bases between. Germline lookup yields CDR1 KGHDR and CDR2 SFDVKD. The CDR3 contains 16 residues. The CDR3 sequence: CATSDTGLDSYNEQFF. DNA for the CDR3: TGTGCCACCAGTGATACTGGACTGGACTCCTACAATGAGCAGTTCTTC.

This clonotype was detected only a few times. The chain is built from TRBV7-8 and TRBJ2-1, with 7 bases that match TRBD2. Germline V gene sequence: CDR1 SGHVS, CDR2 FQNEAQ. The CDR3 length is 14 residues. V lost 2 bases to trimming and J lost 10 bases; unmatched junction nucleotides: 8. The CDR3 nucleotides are TGTGCCAGCAGCTTAAGAGCGGGACCGCGGGAGCAGTTCTTC. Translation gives CASSLRAGPREQFF.

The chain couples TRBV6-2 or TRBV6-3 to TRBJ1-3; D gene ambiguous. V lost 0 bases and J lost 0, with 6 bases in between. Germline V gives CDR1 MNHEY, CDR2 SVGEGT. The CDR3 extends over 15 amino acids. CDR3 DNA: TGTGCCAGCAGTTACTCGAGATCCTCTGGAAACACCATATATTTT. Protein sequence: CASSYSRSSGNTIYF.

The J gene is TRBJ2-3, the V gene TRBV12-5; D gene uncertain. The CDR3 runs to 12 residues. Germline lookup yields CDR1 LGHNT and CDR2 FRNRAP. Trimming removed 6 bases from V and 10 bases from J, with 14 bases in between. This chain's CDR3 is CASGPGFPAQYF. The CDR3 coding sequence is TGTGCTAGTGGCCCCGGGTTTCCCGCGCAGTATTTT.

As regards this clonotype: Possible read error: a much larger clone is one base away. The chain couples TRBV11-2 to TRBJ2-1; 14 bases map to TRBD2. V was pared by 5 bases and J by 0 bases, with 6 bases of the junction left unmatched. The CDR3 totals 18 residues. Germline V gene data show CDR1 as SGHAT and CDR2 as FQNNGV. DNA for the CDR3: TGTGCCAGCAGCGGCTACGGGACTAGCGGGAGCTCCTACAATGAGCAGTTCTTC. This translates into CASSGYGTSGSSYNEQFF. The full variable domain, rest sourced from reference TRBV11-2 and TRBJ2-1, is EAGVAQSPRYKIIEKRQSVAFWCNPISGHATLYWYQQILGQGPKLLIQFQNNGVVDDSQLPKDRFSAERLKGVDSTLKIQPAKLEDSAVYLCASSGYGTSGSSYNEQFFGPGTRLTVL.

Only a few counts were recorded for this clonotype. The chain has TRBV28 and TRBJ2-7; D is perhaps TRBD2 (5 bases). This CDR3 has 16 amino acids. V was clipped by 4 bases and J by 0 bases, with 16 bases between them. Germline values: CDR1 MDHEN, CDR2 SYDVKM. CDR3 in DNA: TGTGCCAGCAGTTCCCAAGGTCCCGGACTCTCCTACGAGCAGTACTTC. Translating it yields CASSSQGPGLSYEQYF.

The CDR3 DNA is TGCAGTGCTTCCGAGTCAGCGGGAATAACTAGCACAGATACGCAGTATTTT. It codes for CSASESAGITSTDTQYF. The chain joins TRBV20-1 to TRBJ2-3, with TRBD2 matching 7 bases. The junction had 14 bases not matched to a gene; V was cut back by 5 bases and J by 0 bases. The germline V gene encodes CDR1 DFQATT and CDR2 SNEGSKA (reference sequence). The CDR3 loop spans 17 amino acids.

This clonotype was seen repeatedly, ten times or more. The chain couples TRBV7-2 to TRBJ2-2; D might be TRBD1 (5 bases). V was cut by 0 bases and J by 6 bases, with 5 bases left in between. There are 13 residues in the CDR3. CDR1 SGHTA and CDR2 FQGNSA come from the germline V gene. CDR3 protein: CASSLAGPGELFF. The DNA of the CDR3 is TGTGCCAGCAGCTTAGCGGGGCCCGGGGAGCTGTTTTTT. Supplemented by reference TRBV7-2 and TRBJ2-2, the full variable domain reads GAGVSQSPSNKVTEKGKDVELRCDPISGHTALYWYRQSLGQGLEFLIYFQGNSAPDKSGLPSDRFSAERTGGSVSTLTIQRTQQEDSAVYLCASSLAGPGELFFGEGSRLTVL.

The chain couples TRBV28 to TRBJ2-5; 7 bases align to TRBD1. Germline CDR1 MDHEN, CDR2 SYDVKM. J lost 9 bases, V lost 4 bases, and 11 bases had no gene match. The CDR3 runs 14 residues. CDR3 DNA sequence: TGTGCCAGCAGTTGGACCCAGGACAGGAAGGCCCAGTACTTC. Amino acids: CASSWTQDRKAQYF.

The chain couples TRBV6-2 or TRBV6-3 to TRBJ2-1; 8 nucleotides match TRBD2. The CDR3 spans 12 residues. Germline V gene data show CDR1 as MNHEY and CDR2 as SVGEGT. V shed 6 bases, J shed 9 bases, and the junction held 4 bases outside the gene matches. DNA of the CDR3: TGTGCCAGCAGCCTAGCGGGCTTTGAGCAGTTCTTC. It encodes CASSLAGFEQFF.